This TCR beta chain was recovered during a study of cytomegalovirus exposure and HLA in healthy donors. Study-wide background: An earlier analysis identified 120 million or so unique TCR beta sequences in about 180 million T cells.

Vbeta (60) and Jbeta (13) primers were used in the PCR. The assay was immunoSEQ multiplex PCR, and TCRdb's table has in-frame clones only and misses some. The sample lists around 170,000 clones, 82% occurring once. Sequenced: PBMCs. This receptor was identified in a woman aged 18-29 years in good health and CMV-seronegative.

The CDR3 spells CASRGVGEQYF. Here the CDR3 DNA reads TGTGCCAGCAGGGGAGTTGGGGAGCAGTACTTC. The J gene is TRBJ2-7, the V gene TRBV6-5; D perhaps matches TRBD2 (5 bases). The CDR3 runs 11 residues. V lost 6 bases and J lost 7, with 10 bases in between. Per germline, CDR1 MNHEY and CDR2 SVGAGI.